This T cell receptor (beta chain) was sequenced during a study of T-cell memory formation after mild COVID-19. Germline lookup yields CDR1 GTSNPN and CDR2 SVGIG (reference sequence). CDR3 length: 12 residues. Trimming at V came to 6 bases and at J to 1 base, leaving 2 bases not matched to a gene. This clonotype has more than one count but fewer than ten. As yet, its antigen is unknown. Points from the study as a whole: Some SARS-CoV-2-responding clones were already detected in memory before infection.

TCRdb reprocessed the 5' RACE reads via MiXCR and lists one record per CDR3 protein. The data hold about 200,000 distinct CDR3 sequences, with 15% to 20% observed a single time. Sequencing used PBMCs or a T cell subset sorted from them (not recorded which). The clonotype originates from an adult woman who had mild COVID-19 (a few samples of this study predate the infection). Cell type and time point are not known. The chain has TRBV30 and TRBJ1-1, with TRBD1 matching 7 bases. The CDR3 DNA is TGTGCCTGTGACAGGGAGAACACTGAAGCTTTCTTT. It yields the protein CACDRENTEAFF.